This paragraph covers one T cell receptor (beta chain) sequence. This CDR3 has 13 residues. V was pared by 3 bases and J by 5 bases, with 8 bases between. Per the germline V gene, CDR1 is SQVTM and CDR2 is ANQGSEA. The data derive from a study of regulatory T cells in long-lasting Graves disease. Time point given: newly diagnosed GD, antithyroid drugs for less than 3 months. PBMC-extracted RNA yielded the TCR library. Building of the TCR beta libraries involved iRepertoire HTBI primers and Arm-PCR of CDR3 regions. Each CDR3 protein gets one entry after TCRdb re-called the multiplex PCR reads with MiXCR. The data contain fewer than 650,000 distinct CDR3 sequences, roughly 16% of them singletons. These data also formed part of another study, on T cells in Graves' hyperthyroidism and ophthalmopathy. From that paper: Onset of ophthalmopathy came a median roughly 6.5 months after the model predicted it.

The chain links TRBV29-1 to TRBJ1-6; D unclear. The clonotype originates from a woman aged 25 to 39 with Graves disease. The source material was peripheral blood mononuclear cells (PBMCs), sampled at new diagnosis, from a patient treated with antithyroid drugs. The DNA for the CDR3 is TGCAGCGTTGATTGGGGTGATAATTCACCCCTCCACTTT. It specifies CSVDWGDNSPLHF.